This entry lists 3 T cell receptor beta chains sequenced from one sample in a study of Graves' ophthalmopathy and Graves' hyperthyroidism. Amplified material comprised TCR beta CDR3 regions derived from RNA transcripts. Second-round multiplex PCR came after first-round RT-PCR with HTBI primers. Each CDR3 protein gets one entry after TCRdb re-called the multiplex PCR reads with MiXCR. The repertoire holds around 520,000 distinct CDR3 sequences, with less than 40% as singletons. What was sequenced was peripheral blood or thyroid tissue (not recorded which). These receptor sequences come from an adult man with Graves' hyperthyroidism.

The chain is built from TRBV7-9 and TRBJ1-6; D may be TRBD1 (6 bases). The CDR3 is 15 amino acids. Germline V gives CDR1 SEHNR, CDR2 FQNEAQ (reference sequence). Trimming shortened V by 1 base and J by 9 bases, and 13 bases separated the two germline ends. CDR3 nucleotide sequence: TGTGCCAGCAGCTTAGTTCTGGAGGGGGGTTCACCCCTCCACTTT. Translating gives CASSLVLEGGSPLHF.

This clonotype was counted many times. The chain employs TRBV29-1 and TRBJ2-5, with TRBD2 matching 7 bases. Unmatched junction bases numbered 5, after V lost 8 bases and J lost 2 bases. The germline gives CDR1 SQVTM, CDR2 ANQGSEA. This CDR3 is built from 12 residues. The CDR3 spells CSSGAGQETQYF. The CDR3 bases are TGCAGCAGCGGGGCAGGGCAAGAGACCCAGTACTTC.

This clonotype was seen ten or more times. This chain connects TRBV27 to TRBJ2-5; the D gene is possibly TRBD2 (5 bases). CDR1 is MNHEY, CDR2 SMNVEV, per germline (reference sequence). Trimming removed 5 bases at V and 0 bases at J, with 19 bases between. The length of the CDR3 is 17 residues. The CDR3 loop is CASSPRGGRKYQETQYF. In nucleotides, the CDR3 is TGTGCCAGCAGTCCCCGGGGTGGCAGGAAATACCAAGAGACCCAGTACTTC.